The sequence of this T cell receptor beta chain was determined in a study of shared clonotypes between healthy human individuals. Per germline, CDR1 SGHNT and CDR2 YYREEE (reference sequence). The CDR3 has 15 amino acids. The junction had 6 bases not matched to a gene; V was cut back by 1 base and J by 3 bases. In this sample, this clone turned up once. Terminally differentiated effector memory CD45RA+ cells were excluded by CCR7 positive selection of CD45RO-negative cells. Assay used: immunoSEQ multiplex PCR; TCRdb lists only in-frame clones, some missing. The data show around 600,000 clones, 85% to 95% seen once.

The chain links TRBV5-4 to TRBJ2-7; 8 bases fit TRBD1. Material for sequencing was naive CD8+ T cells sorted from blood. The clonotype was recovered from a woman aged 25 to 39 in good health. CDR3 sequence reads: CASSLRSGGLYEQYF. As DNA, the CDR3 is TGTGCCAGCAGCTTGCGCTCAGGGGGCCTCTACGAGCAGTACTTC.